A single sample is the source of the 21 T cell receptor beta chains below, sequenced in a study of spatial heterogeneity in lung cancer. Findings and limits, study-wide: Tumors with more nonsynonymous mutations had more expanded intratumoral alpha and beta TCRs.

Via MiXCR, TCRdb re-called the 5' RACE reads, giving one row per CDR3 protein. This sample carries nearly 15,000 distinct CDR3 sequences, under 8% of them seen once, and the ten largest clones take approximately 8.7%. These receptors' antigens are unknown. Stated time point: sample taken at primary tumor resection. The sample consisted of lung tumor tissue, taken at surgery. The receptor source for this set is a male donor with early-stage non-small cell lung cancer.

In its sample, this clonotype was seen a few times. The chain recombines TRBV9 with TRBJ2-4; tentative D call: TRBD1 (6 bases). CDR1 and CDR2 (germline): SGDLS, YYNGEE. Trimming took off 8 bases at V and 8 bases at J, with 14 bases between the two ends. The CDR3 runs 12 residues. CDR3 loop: CASSPRGDIQYF. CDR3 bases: TGTGCCAGTTCCCCCAGGGGTGACATTCAGTACTTC.

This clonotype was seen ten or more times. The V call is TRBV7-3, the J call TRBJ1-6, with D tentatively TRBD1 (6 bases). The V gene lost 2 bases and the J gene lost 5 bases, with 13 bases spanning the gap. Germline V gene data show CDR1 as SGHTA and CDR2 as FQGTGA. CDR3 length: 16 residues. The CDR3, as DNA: TGTGCCAGCAGCTTAGTAGGGGGACCTGATAATTCACCCCTCCACTTT. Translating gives CASSLVGGPDNSPLHF.

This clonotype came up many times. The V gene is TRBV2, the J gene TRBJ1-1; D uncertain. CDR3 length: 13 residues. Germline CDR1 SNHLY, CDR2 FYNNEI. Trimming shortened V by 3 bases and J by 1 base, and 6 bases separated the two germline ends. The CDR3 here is CASSESANTEAFF. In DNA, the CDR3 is TGTGCCAGCAGTGAGTCAGCGAACACTGAAGCTTTCTTT.

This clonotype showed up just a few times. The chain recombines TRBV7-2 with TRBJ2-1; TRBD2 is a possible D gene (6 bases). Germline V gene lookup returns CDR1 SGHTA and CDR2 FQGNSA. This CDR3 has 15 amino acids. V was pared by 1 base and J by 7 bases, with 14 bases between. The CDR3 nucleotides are TGTGCCAGCAGCTTAGTAGGCTTTCGGGGGAATGAGCAGTTCTTC. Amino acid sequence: CASSLVGFRGNEQFF.

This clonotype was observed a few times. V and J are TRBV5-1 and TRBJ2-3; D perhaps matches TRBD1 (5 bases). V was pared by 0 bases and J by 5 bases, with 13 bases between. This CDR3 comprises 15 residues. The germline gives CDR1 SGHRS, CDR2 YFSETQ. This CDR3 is CASSLEGFPEDTQYF. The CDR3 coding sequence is TGCGCCAGCAGCTTGGAGGGGTTTCCAGAAGATACGCAGTATTTT.

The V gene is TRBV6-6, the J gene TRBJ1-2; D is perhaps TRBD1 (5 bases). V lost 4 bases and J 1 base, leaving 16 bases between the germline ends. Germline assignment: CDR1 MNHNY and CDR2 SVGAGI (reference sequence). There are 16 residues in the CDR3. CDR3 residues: CASSLGGTSINYGYTF. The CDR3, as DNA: TGTGCCAGCAGTTTGGGTGGGACGTCTATTAACTATGGCTACACCTTC.

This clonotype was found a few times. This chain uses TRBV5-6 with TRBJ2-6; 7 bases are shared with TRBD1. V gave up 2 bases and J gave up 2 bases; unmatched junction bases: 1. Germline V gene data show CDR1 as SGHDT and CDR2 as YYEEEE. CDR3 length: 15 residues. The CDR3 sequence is CASSLQGTGANVLTF. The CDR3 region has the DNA TGTGCCAGCAGCTTACAGGGGACTGGGGCCAACGTCCTGACTTTC. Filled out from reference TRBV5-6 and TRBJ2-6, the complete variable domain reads DAGVTQSPTHLIKTRGQQVTLRCSPKSGHDTVSWYQQALGQGPQFIFQYYEEEERQRGNFPDRFSGHQFPNYSSELNVNALLLGDSALYLCASSLQGTGANVLTFGAGSRLTVL.

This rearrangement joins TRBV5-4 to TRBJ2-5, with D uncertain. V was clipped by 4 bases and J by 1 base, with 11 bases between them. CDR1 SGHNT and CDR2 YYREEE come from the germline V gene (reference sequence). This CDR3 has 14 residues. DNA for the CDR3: TGTGCCAGCAGCAGGACGTTCGGCCAAGAGACCCAGTACTTC. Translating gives CASSRTFGQETQYF.

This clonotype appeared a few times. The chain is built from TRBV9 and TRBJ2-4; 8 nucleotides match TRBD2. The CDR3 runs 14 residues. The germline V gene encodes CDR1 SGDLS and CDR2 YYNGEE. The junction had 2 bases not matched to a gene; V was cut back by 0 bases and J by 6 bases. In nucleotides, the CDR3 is TGTGCCAGCAGCGTAGGAGCGGGGGCAAACATTCAGTACTTC. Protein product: CASSVGAGANIQYF.

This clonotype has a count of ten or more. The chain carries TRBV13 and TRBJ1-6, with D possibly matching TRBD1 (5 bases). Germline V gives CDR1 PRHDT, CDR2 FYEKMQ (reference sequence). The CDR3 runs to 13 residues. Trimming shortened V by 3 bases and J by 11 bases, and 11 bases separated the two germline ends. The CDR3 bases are TGTGCCAGCAGCTTCGGGACTAAGGCACCCCTCCACTTT. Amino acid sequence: CASSFGTKAPLHF.

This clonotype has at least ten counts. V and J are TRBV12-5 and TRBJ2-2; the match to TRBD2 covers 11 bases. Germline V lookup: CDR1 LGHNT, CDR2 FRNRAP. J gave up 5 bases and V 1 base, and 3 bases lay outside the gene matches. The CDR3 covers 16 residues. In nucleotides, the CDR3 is TGTGCTAGTGGTTTGGCTAGCGGGAGGCTAACCGGGGAGCTGTTTTTT. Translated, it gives CASGLASGRLTGELFF.

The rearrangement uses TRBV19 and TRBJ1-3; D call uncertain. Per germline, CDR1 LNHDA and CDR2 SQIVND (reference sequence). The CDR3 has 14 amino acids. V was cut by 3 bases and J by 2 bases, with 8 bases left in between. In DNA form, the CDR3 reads TGTGCCAGTAGTATGGGAGCTACTGGAAACACCATATATTTT. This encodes CASSMGATGNTIYF.

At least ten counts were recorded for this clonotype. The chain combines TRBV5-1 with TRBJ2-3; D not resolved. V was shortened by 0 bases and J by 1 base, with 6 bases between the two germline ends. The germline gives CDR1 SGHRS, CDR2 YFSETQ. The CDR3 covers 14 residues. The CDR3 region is CASSLDHGTDTQYF. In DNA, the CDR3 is TGCGCCAGCAGCTTGGATCACGGCACAGATACGCAGTATTTT.

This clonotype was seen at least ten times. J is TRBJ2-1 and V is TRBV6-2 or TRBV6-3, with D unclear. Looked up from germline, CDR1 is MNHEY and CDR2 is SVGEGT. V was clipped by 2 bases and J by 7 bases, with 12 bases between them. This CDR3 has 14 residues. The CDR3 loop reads CASSYRPVGNEQFF. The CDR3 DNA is TGTGCCAGCAGTTACCGCCCGGTGGGAAATGAGCAGTTCTTC.

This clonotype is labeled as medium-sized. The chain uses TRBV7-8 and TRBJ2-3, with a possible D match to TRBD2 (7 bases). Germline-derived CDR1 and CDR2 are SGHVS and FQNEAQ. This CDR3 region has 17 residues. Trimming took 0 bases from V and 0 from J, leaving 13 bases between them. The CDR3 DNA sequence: TGTGCCAGCAGCTTAGCGGGCGGGGGCGCTAGCACAGATACGCAGTATTTT. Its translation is CASSLAGGGASTDTQYF.

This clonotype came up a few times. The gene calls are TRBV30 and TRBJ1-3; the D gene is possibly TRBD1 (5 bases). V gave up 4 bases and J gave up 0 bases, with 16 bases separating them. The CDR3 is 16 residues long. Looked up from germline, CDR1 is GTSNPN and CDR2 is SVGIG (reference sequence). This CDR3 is CAWTAGTLLSGNTIYF. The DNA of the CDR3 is TGTGCCTGGACCGCGGGGACTTTACTCTCTGGAAACACCATATATTTT.

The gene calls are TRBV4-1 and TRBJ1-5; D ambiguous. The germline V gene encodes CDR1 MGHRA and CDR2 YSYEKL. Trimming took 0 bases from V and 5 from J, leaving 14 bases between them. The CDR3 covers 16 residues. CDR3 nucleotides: TGCGCCAGCAGCCAAGAGTATATCCGGGAAGATCAGCCCCAGCATTTT. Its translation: CASSQEYIREDQPQHF.

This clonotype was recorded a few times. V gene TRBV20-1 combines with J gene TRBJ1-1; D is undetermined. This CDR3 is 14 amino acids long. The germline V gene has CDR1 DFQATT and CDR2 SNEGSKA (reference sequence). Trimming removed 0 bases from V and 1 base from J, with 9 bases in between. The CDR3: CSARDPWGNTEAFF. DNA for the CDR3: TGCAGTGCTAGAGATCCCTGGGGGAACACTGAAGCTTTCTTT.

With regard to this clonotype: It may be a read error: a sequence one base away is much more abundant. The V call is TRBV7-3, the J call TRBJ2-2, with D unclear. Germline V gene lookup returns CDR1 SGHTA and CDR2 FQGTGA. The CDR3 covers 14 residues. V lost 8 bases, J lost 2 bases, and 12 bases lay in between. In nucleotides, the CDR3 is TGTGCCAGCGGATTGACCCGTAACACCGGGGAGCTGTTTTTT. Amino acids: CASGLTRNTGELFF. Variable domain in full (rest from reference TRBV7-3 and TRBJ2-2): GAGVSQTPSNKVTEKGKYVELRCDPISGHTALYWYRQSLGQGPEFLIYFQGTGAADDSGLPNDRFFAVRPEGSVSTLKIQRTERGDSAVYLCASGLTRNTGELFFGEGSRLTVL.

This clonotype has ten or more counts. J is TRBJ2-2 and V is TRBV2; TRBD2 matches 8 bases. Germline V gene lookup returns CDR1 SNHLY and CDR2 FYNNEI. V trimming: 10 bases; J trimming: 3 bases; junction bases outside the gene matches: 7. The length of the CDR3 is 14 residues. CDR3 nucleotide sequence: TGTGCCATCAAGCGGGGGAGGGACACCGGGGAGCTGTTTTTT. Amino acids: CAIKRGRDTGELFF.

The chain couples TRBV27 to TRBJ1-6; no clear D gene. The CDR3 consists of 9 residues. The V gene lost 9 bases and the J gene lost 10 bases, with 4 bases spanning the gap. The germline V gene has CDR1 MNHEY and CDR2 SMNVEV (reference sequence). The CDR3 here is CARRSPLHF. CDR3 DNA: TGTGCCAGGCGATCACCCCTCCACTTT.